Following are 22 T cell receptor beta chains from one sample sequenced in a study of blood T cell repertoires in COVID-19. The table came from immunoSEQ multiplex PCR; TCRdb's copy has only in-frame clones and leaves some out. The sample consists of roughly 440,000 clones, more than 70% of them appearing once. Material for sequencing was peripheral blood. These receptors all stem from a woman aged 45-59 years with COVID-19, enrolled during active disease.

The rearrangement links TRBV7-9 to TRBJ2-3, with a tentative D call TRBD2 (6 bases). The CDR3 totals 14 residues. Germline V gene sequence: CDR1 SEHNR, CDR2 FQNEAQ (reference sequence). The V gene lost 6 bases and the J gene lost 4 bases, with 14 bases spanning the gap. The CDR3 DNA reads TGTGCCAGCAGTCCCTCCCGCGGGGCAGATACGCAGTATTTT. This gives the protein CASSPSRGADTQYF.

This clone was seen just once. V is TRBV2 and J is TRBJ1-3, with D hard to call. V was clipped by 6 bases and J by 4 bases, with 16 bases between them. The CDR3 spans 15 residues. From germline, CDR1 is SNHLY and CDR2 FYNNEI. CDR3 DNA sequence: TGTGCCAGCAGCCTGCAGGTCCCCTCGGGAAACACCATATATTTT. This sequence encodes CASSLQVPSGNTIYF.

The rearrangement joins TRBV7-2 to TRBJ2-3; D perhaps matches TRBD1 (5 bases). The V end lost 6 bases, the J end lost 1 base, and 14 bases lay between the germline ends. The CDR3 is made up of 15 amino acids. Germline-derived CDR1 and CDR2 are SGHTA and FQGNSA. The CDR3 sequence: CASRFDSLGTDTQYF. For the CDR3, the DNA is TGTGCCAGCAGGTTTGACAGTTTGGGCACAGATACGCAGTATTTT.

This rearrangement joins TRBV2 to TRBJ1-5; D not resolved. V was pared by 7 bases and J by 3 bases, with 7 bases between. The V gene's germline CDR1 is SNHLY and CDR2 FYNNEI. CDR3 length equals 12 residues. The DNA for the CDR3 is TGTGCCAGCAATGGGCTCAATCAGCCCCAGCATTTT. This translates into CASNGLNQPQHF.

The chain recombines TRBV5-6 with TRBJ2-7; 8 bases line up with TRBD1. The CDR3 loop spans 14 amino acids. V dropped 0 bases and J dropped 5; count of bases not matched to a gene: 4. In germline, CDR1 is SGHDT, CDR2 YYEEEE. The CDR3 DNA reads as TGTGCCAGCAGCTTGGAAACAGGGGGAAACGAGCAGTACTTC. Encoded protein: CASSLETGGNEQYF.

In its sample, this clone was seen a few times. Here the CDR3 DNA reads TGTGCCAGTAGGAGGTCGGGACAGGGGAATTCACCCCTCCACTTT. Translated: CASRRSGQGNSPLHF. The chain has TRBV19 and TRBJ1-6; 10 bases map to TRBD1. V lost 6 bases and J lost 7; bases outside the gene matches: 6. The CDR3 is made up of 15 amino acids. Germline loops: CDR1 LNHDA, CDR2 SQIVND (reference sequence).

In the case of this clone: In the same sample, other DNA sequences code for this CDR3. The chain carries TRBV13 and TRBJ2-3, with D possibly TRBD2 on 6 matching bases. Trimming removed 0 bases from V and 2 bases from J, with 9 bases in between. The germline V gene encodes CDR1 PRHDT and CDR2 FYEKMQ (reference sequence). The CDR3 is 15 amino acids. In DNA, the CDR3 is TGTGCCAGCAGCTTAGGTCGGGGGTCCACAGATACGCAGTATTTT. Translation gives CASSLGRGSTDTQYF.

The chain uses TRBV25-1 and TRBJ1-2; 7 nucleotides line up with TRBD1. The germline CDR1 and CDR2 sequences are MGHDK and SYGVNS. This CDR3 has 15 residues. V was clipped by 0 bases and J by 4 bases; unmatched bases: 5. This chain's CDR3 is CASSEYGGTAYGYTF. The CDR3 DNA is TGTGCCAGCAGTGAATACGGCGGGACAGCCTATGGCTACACCTTC.

The chain is built from TRBV2 and TRBJ2-7; D ambiguous. The CDR3 is 13 residues long. Germline loops: CDR1 SNHLY, CDR2 FYNNEI. V was pared by 3 bases and J by 2 bases, with 8 bases between. The CDR3, as DNA: TGTGCCAGCAGTGATCCAGGCCCCTACGAGCAGTACTTC. Its translation is CASSDPGPYEQYF. Variable domain in full (rest from reference TRBV2 and TRBJ2-7): EPEVTQTPSHQVTQMGQEVILRCVPISNHLYFYWYRQILGQKVEFLVSFYNNEISEKSEIFDDQFSVERPDGSNFTLKIRSTKLEDSAMYFCASSDPGPYEQYFGPGTRLTVT.

This rearrangement joins TRBV7-9 to TRBJ2-5, with D possibly being TRBD2 (5 bases). The V gene's germline CDR1 is SEHNR and CDR2 FQNEAQ (reference sequence). The CDR3 runs to 14 residues. V shed 1 base and J shed 5 bases, with 11 bases lying between them. In DNA, the CDR3 is TGTGCCAGCAGCTTAGGCACGCGGAGGGAGACCCAGTACTTC. Translated: CASSLGTRRETQYF.

This clone has more than one count but fewer than ten. The chain couples TRBV9 to TRBJ1-6; no definite D call. The CDR3 consists of 15 residues. V gave up 0 bases and J gave up 7 bases, with 11 bases separating them. Per the germline V gene, CDR1 is SGDLS and CDR2 is YYNGEE. CDR3 sequence: CASSVDSLSNSPLHF. Written as DNA, the CDR3 is TGTGCCAGCAGCGTAGACTCTCTTAGCAATTCACCCCTCCACTTT.

This clone was counted once. J is TRBJ2-3 and V is TRBV19; D not resolved. V lost 3 bases to trimming and J lost 4 bases, with 8 bases between them. Germline V gives CDR1 LNHDA, CDR2 SQIVND (reference sequence). There are 13 residues in the CDR3. The CDR3 DNA is TGTGCCAGTAGTATTTCGGGTGCAGATACGCAGTATTTT. Its protein is CASSISGADTQYF.

This chain uses TRBV4-1 with TRBJ2-7, with 8 bases that match TRBD2. CDR1 is MGHRA, CDR2 YSYEKL, per germline. There are 14 residues in the CDR3. The V gene end was trimmed by 5 bases and the J gene end by 6 bases; junction bases not matched to a gene: 9. This chain's CDR3 is CASSSGLVGAEQYF. CDR3 DNA sequence: TGCGCCAGCAGCTCGGGACTAGTGGGCGCCGAGCAGTACTTC.

V is TRBV5-1 and J is TRBJ2-7; D possibly corresponds to TRBD1 (6 bases). V shed 4 bases and J shed 2 bases, with 25 bases lying between them. This CDR3 spans 18 amino acids. Looked up from germline, CDR1 is SGHRS and CDR2 is YFSETQ. In nucleotides, the CDR3 is TGCGCCAGCAGCCCCATAAGGGACATTCTCCATCAGGCCTACGAGCAGTACTTC. Its translation is CASSPIRDILHQAYEQYF.

This chain joins TRBV5-1 and TRBJ1-1; D uncertain. This CDR3 has 14 residues. Germline V CDR1 and CDR2: SGHRS, YFSETQ. V was cut by 5 bases and J by 0 bases, with 11 bases left in between. The CDR3 DNA reads as TGCGCCAGCAGAATGACAATTATGAACACTGAAGCTTTCTTT. Translated, it gives CASRMTIMNTEAFF.

The J gene is TRBJ2-7, the V gene TRBV12-5; unclear D gene. Germline V gives CDR1 LGHNT, CDR2 FRNRAP. CDR3 length: 12 residues. V was trimmed by 6 bases and J by 10 bases, leaving 16 bases between them. Here the CDR3 reads CASGFYRVTQYF. The CDR3 nucleotides read TGTGCTAGTGGCTTCTACCGGGTTACCCAGTACTTC.

The CDR3 protein is CASSQGQGGTEAFF. Here the CDR3 DNA reads TGTGCCAGCAGCCAGGGACAGGGGGGAACTGAAGCTTTCTTT. This chain connects TRBV14 to TRBJ1-1; 11 bases map to TRBD1. The CDR3 consists of 14 residues. Per the germline V gene, CDR1 is SGHDN and CDR2 is FVKESK. With V trimmed by 3 bases and J by 5 bases, 2 bases remained unmatched.

V usage is TRBV30 and J usage is TRBJ2-7; possibly TRBD1 for D (5 bases). Trimming left V 6 bases short and J 1 base short, with 13 bases between. The CDR3 consists of 13 residues. Germline V lookup: CDR1 GTSNPN, CDR2 SVGIG (reference sequence). The CDR3 here is CACRAGNSYEQYF. The CDR3 DNA is TGTGCCTGTCGGGCAGGGAATTCCTACGAGCAGTACTTC.

The chain combines TRBV5-1 with TRBJ2-2; weak D call: TRBD1 (6 bases). Germline assignment: CDR1 SGHRS and CDR2 YFSETQ. This CDR3 comprises 17 residues. Trimming cost V 4 bases and J 3 bases, with 19 bases left between them. The CDR3 DNA reads as TGCGCCAGCAGCATAGATTCAAGGAAGGGGGACACCGGGGAGCTGTTTTTT. It specifies CASSIDSRKGDTGELFF.

The chain couples TRBV6-6 to TRBJ1-1; 7 nucleotides match TRBD1. Germline assignment: CDR1 MNHNY and CDR2 SVGAGI (reference sequence). V lost 5 bases and J lost 5; bases outside the gene matches: 11. There are 15 residues in the CDR3. CDR3 DNA sequence: TGTGCCAGCAGTCCCCACCGACAGGGCGGGACTGAAGCTTTCTTT. This gives the protein CASSPHRQGGTEAFF.

The CDR3 DNA reads TGTGCCAGCAGCTTGGACGGTCCCTCCTACGAGCAGTACTTC. Protein product: CASSLDGPSYEQYF. The gene calls are TRBV5-4 and TRBJ2-7; no clear D gene. V was cut by 0 bases and J by 0 bases, with 7 bases left in between. CDR1 is SGHNT, CDR2 YYREEE, per germline (reference sequence). The length of the CDR3 is 14 residues.

The V call is TRBV5-1, the J call TRBJ2-3, with 8 bases fitting TRBD2. The length of the CDR3 is 17 residues. J gave up 5 bases and V 1 base, and 12 bases lay outside the gene matches. The germline CDR1 and CDR2 sequences are SGHRS and YFSETQ. CDR3 in amino acids: CASSLNVGTSGGDTQYF. CDR3 bases: TGCGCCAGCAGCTTGAATGTCGGGACTAGTGGGGGAGATACGCAGTATTTT.